The 12 T cell receptor beta chains listed next were all sequenced from one sample in a study of CD8 T cells in ankylosing spondylitis. No antigen is known for these receptors. The study's findings and limits: A motif of fewer than ten highly homologous TCR beta variants was seen as apparently characteristic of ankylosing spondylitis blood.

TCRdb ran MiXCR on the 5' RACE reads and lists one entry per CDR3 protein. This sample has 130,000 or so distinct CDR3 sequences, with more than 15% found just once. The sample taken for sequencing was blood, either unsorted or a sorted T cell fraction (not recorded which). Every receptor here comes from a male donor with ankylosing spondylitis.

This clonotype has ten or more counts. The rearrangement links TRBV5-6 to TRBJ2-3, with a weak D call TRBD2 (5 bases). Trimming took 4 bases from V and 5 from J, leaving 8 bases between them. Germline CDR1 is SGHDT and CDR2 is YYEEEE. The CDR3 has 12 residues. CDR3 DNA sequence: TGTGCCAGCAGCCAGAGCGGAGATACGCAGTATTTT. It codes for CASSQSGDTQYF.

This clonotype has more than one count but fewer than ten. The genes are TRBV28 and TRBJ1-2; D unresolved. Germline V gives CDR1 MDHEN, CDR2 SYDVKM. V was shortened by 7 bases and J by 8 bases, with 11 bases between the two germline ends. The CDR3 spans 11 residues. CDR3 amino acids: CASKRSGGYTF. The CDR3 DNA reads as TGTGCCAGCAAGAGAAGCGGGGGCTACACCTTC.

This clonotype has a handful of counts. This chain joins TRBV4-1 and TRBJ2-3; D perhaps matches TRBD1 (5 bases). CDR1 MGHRA and CDR2 YSYEKL come from the germline V gene. V shed 6 bases and J shed 4 bases, with 20 bases lying between them. The CDR3 length is 16 residues. The CDR3 loop reads CASRNLGALGADTQYF. The CDR3, as DNA: TGCGCCAGCAGGAACCTGGGCGCCCTAGGGGCAGATACGCAGTATTTT.

This clonotype was detected a few times. The rearrangement uses TRBV27 and TRBJ2-7; no firm D call. V lost 3 bases and J lost 3, with 12 bases in between. The CDR3 has 14 residues. Germline V gene lookup returns CDR1 MNHEY and CDR2 SMNVEV (reference sequence). This chain's CDR3 is CASSFALGNYEQYF. CDR3 sequence (DNA): TGTGCCAGCAGTTTCGCGCTGGGAAACTACGAGCAGTACTTC.

The table lists this clonotype with a few counts. V is TRBV28 and J is TRBJ2-1; 8 bases map to TRBD2. V shed 6 bases and J 8 bases; nucleotides not matched to a gene: 12. This CDR3 is 15 amino acids long. Germline CDR1 reads MDHEN; CDR2 reads SYDVKM. CDR3 nucleotides: TGTGCCAGCAGGTTAGCGGGAATGTTTGTCTATGAGCAGTTCTTC. It specifies CASRLAGMFVYEQFF.

V and J are TRBV6-5 and TRBJ2-3; TRBD2 agrees at 7 bases. The CDR3 runs 14 residues. CDR1 and CDR2 from the germline V gene are MNHEY and SVGAGI. Unmatched junction bases numbered 3, after V lost 2 bases and J lost 4 bases. The CDR3 is CASSYAGVADTQYF. The DNA for the CDR3 is TGTGCCAGCAGTTACGCGGGAGTGGCAGATACGCAGTATTTT.

The genes are TRBV19 and TRBJ2-1; tentatively, D is TRBD2 (6 bases). V was cut by 5 bases and J by 6 bases, with 14 bases left in between. Germline lookup yields CDR1 LNHDA and CDR2 SQIVND (reference sequence). The CDR3 has 14 amino acids. The CDR3 DNA sequence: TGTGCCAGTAGTCCCCAGAGCGGGTCCAATGAGCAGTTCTTC. This translates into CASSPQSGSNEQFF.

The V and J genes are TRBV28 and TRBJ2-6; D possibly corresponds to TRBD2 (7 bases). Trimming pared 6 bases from V and 0 bases from J, leaving 12 bases between. Germline V gene sequence: CDR1 MDHEN, CDR2 SYDVKM. The CDR3 length is 16 residues. Here the CDR3 DNA reads TGTGCCAGCAGGGGGGGGGACATCTCTGGGGCCAACGTCCTGACTTTC. This codes for CASRGGDISGANVLTF.

A few counts support this clonotype. The chain links TRBV7-2 to TRBJ2-1; tentatively, D is TRBD2 (5 bases). This CDR3 region has 13 residues. Germline CDR1 SGHTA, CDR2 FQGNSA. V dropped 6 bases and J dropped 9 bases, with 15 bases sitting between them. The DNA of the CDR3 is TGTGCCAGCAGGGTGCGGGCGGGCATTGAGCAGTTCTTC. As protein: CASRVRAGIEQFF.

V gene TRBV27 combines with J gene TRBJ1-2; D ambiguous. Trimming took 4 bases from V and 4 from J, leaving 10 bases between them. Per germline, CDR1 MNHEY and CDR2 SMNVEV (reference sequence). The CDR3 length is 13 residues. CDR3 residues: CASSSPGVYGYTF. The CDR3 DNA is TGTGCCAGCAGTTCCCCCGGGGTCTATGGCTACACCTTC.

This clonotype was recorded a few times. The rearrangement uses TRBV2 and TRBJ1-4; a weak D match, TRBD1 (5 bases). The V end lost 5 bases, the J end lost 14 bases, and 12 bases lay between the germline ends. The CDR3 is 11 amino acids. CDR1 and CDR2 (germline): SNHLY, FYNNEI. Here the CDR3 DNA reads TGTGCCAGCAGTCCGACAGCTGTTCTGTTTTTT. It codes for CASSPTAVLFF.

This clonotype came up a few times. V usage is TRBV4-1 and J usage is TRBJ2-7; TRBD1 aligns across 8 bases. Germline V lookup: CDR1 MGHRA, CDR2 YSYEKL. This CDR3 has 15 amino acids. After removal of 2 bases from V and 2 bases from J, the junction contained 5 bases not matched to a gene. The CDR3 is CASSQSRTGTYEQYF. The CDR3 DNA follows: TGCGCCAGCAGCCAAAGCCGGACAGGGACCTACGAGCAGTACTTC.